This passage covers 29 T cell receptor beta chains from one sample sequenced in a study of T cells in Graves' hyperthyroidism and ophthalmopathy. Amplification of TCR beta CDR3 regions was performed using RNA transcripts as template. The HTBI primer set was used in a first-round RT-PCR of the TCR CDR3. TCRdb recomputed calls from the multiplex PCR reads with MiXCR, one row per CDR3 protein. The sample has 700,000 to 850,000 distinct CDR3 sequences; just over 35% are singletons. The sequenced material came from blood. These receptors came from a middle-aged woman with Graves' hyperthyroidism.

In this sample, this clonotype turned up many times. The chain employs TRBV5-1 and TRBJ2-5; D call uncertain. The CDR3 contains 12 residues. Germline-derived CDR1 and CDR2 are SGHRS and YFSETQ. Between the trimmed V and J ends, which lost 4 bases and 2 bases, there was a span of 6 bases. In DNA, the CDR3 is TGCGCCAGCAGCCAGAAACAAGAGACCCAGTACTTC. Encoded protein: CASSQKQETQYF. The full variable domain, in which reference TRBV5-1 and TRBJ2-5 provide the parts outside the CDR3, is KAGVTQTPRYLIKTRGQQVTLSCSPISGHRSVSWYQQTPGQGLQFLFEYFSETQRNKGNFPGRFSGRQFSNSRSEMNVSTLELGDSALYLCASSQKQETQYFGPGTRLLVL.

This clonotype was seen many times. The rearrangement joins TRBV12-3 or TRBV12-4 to TRBJ1-2; maybe TRBD1 (5 bases). V was trimmed by 10 bases and J by 0 bases, leaving 12 bases between them. CDR3 size: 13 residues. CDR3 DNA sequence: TGTGCCATATGGGGGATATCTAACTATGGCTACACCTTC. Translating gives CAIWGISNYGYTF.

V gene TRBV7-8 combines with J gene TRBJ1-1; the D is unclear. Looked up from germline, CDR1 is SGHVS and CDR2 is FQNEAQ. The V and J ends lost 5 bases and 1 base respectively, with 11 bases between them. This CDR3 contains 14 residues. CDR3 amino acids: CASSPGRPNTEAFF. DNA of the CDR3: TGTGCCAGCAGCCCAGGTAGGCCGAACACTGAAGCTTTCTTT.

This clonotype has ten or more counts. The chain couples TRBV10-3 to TRBJ2-2, with TRBD1 matching 9 bases. V shed 8 bases, J shed 4 bases, and the junction held 2 bases outside the gene matches. The CDR3 consists of 13 residues. Germline values: CDR1 ENHRY, CDR2 SYGVKD. CDR3 protein: CAIGTGTTGELFF. DNA for the CDR3: TGTGCCATCGGGACAGGGACCACCGGGGAGCTGTTTTTT.

The rearrangement joins TRBV7-2 to TRBJ2-1; a weak D match, TRBD1 (6 bases). CDR1 is SGHTA, CDR2 FQGNSA, per germline. CDR3 length equals 14 residues. Trimming removed 3 bases from V and 8 bases from J, with 14 bases in between. CDR3 sequence reads: CASSFTGLEDEQFF. In nucleotides, the CDR3 is TGTGCCAGCAGCTTTACAGGGCTCGAGGATGAGCAGTTCTTC. Using reference TRBV7-2 and TRBJ2-1 for the parts outside the CDR3, the full variable domain is GAGVSQSPSNKVTEKGKDVELRCDPISGHTALYWYRQSLGQGLEFLIYFQGNSAPDKSGLPSDRFSAERTGGSVSTLTIQRTQQEDSAVYLCASSFTGLEDEQFFGPGTRLTVL.

This clonotype was seen a few times. The V call is TRBV7-9, the J call TRBJ1-2; 7 nucleotides line up with TRBD1. The CDR3 sequence is 15 residues long. Looked up from germline, CDR1 is SEHNR and CDR2 is FQNEAQ (reference sequence). V lost 5 bases and J lost 0; bases outside the gene matches: 6. The CDR3: CASSEGTDANYGYTF. CDR3 bases: TGTGCCAGCAGCGAAGGGACAGACGCTAACTATGGCTACACCTTC.

The chain employs TRBV15 and TRBJ2-3; 9 bases align to TRBD2. The V and J ends lost 0 bases and 3 bases, in that order; junction bases with no gene match: 4. The CDR3 covers 16 residues. Per the germline V gene, CDR1 is LNHNV and CDR2 is YYDKDF (reference sequence). The CDR3: CATSREIGLATDTQYF. The DNA for the CDR3 is TGTGCCACCAGCAGAGAGATCGGACTAGCGACAGATACGCAGTATTTT.

This clonotype appeared many times. V gene TRBV2 combines with J gene TRBJ2-5, with TRBD2 matching over 9 bases. Germline V gene sequence: CDR1 SNHLY, CDR2 FYNNEI. CDR3 length: 14 amino acids. Germline trimming cut 5 bases from V and 5 bases from J; bases unmatched to any gene: 6. The CDR3 DNA is TGTGCCAGCAGTACCTATCTAGCGGGGGAGACCCAGTACTTC. It yields the protein CASSTYLAGETQYF.

The table lists this clonotype with a few counts. Compared with germline, one end of the junction differs, possibly owing to a read error. J is TRBJ1-5 and V is TRBV10-3; 7 nucleotides agree with TRBD1. Germline V gives CDR1 ENHRY, CDR2 SYGVKD. The CDR3 has 16 residues. Here the CDR3 DNA reads TGTGCCAGCAGTCCCACAGGGGACGCAAGCAATCAGCCCCAGCATTTT. As protein: CASSPTGDASNQPQHF.

Only a few counts were recorded for this clonotype. The rearrangement joins TRBV11-2 to TRBJ1-4; maybe TRBD1 (6 bases). This CDR3 has 14 amino acids. Germline CDR1 reads SGHAT; CDR2 reads FQNNGV. Deletions cut 5 bases from V and 11 bases from J, with 18 bases between. Written as DNA, the CDR3 is TGTGCCAGCAGCCCAATGACAGGACGGAACAAACTGTTTTTT. Translating it yields CASSPMTGRNKLFF.

In nucleotides, the CDR3 is TGTGCCATCAGGGGGGACGGGAGATCTGACGAGCAGTACTTC. This translates into CAIRGDGRSDEQYF. The rearrangement joins TRBV10-3 to TRBJ2-7, with D possibly matching TRBD2 (6 bases). This CDR3 has 14 amino acids. V was shortened by 6 bases and J by 5 bases, with 17 bases between the two germline ends. Germline CDR1 is ENHRY and CDR2 is SYGVKD.

J is TRBJ2-3 and V is TRBV11-2, with TRBD1 matching over 9 bases. Germline V gene lookup returns CDR1 SGHAT and CDR2 FQNNGV. The CDR3 runs to 16 residues. V trimming: 3 bases; J trimming: 1 base; junction bases outside the gene matches: 5. Here the CDR3 DNA reads TGTGCCAGCAGCTTGACTCGGACAGGGGGCACAGATACGCAGTATTTT. Protein product: CASSLTRTGGTDTQYF.

V is TRBV11-2 and J is TRBJ2-5; the D is unclear. V was trimmed by 8 bases and J by 1 base, leaving 14 bases between them. From germline, CDR1 is SGHAT and CDR2 FQNNGV. The CDR3 runs 14 residues. This CDR3 is CASRPGRGQETQYF. CDR3 in DNA: TGTGCCAGCCGCCCTGGGCGAGGCCAAGAGACCCAGTACTTC. The full variable domain, with the rest looked up from reference TRBV11-2 and TRBJ2-5, is EAGVAQSPRYKIIEKRQSVAFWCNPISGHATLYWYQQILGQGPKLLIQFQNNGVVDDSQLPKDRFSAERLKGVDSTLKIQPAKLEDSAVYLCASRPGRGQETQYFGPGTRLLVL.

This clonotype came up many times. V and J are TRBV4-3 and TRBJ1-4; 10 nucleotides line up with TRBD1. Germline V gene data show CDR1 as LGHNA and CDR2 as YSLEER. J gave up 6 bases and V 1 base, and 2 bases lay outside the gene matches. The CDR3 has 15 amino acids. In DNA, the CDR3 is TGCGCCAGCAGCCAAGGGACAGGGGGACATGAAAAACTGTTTTTT. This gives the protein CASSQGTGGHEKLFF.

As to this clonotype: Because it lacks the conserved phenylalanine or tryptophan at the end, this CDR3 is likely a read error. The chain uses TRBV7-9 and TRBJ1-2, with 7 positions matching TRBD1. This CDR3 comprises 15 residues. The trim removed 5 bases at V and 4 bases at J, leaving 10 bases unmatched. CDR1 and CDR2 from the germline V gene are SEHNR and FQNEAQ (reference sequence). CDR3 sequence reads: CASSPGTVGLYGYTL. The CDR3 DNA is TGTGCCAGCAGCCCGGGGACAGTCGGCCTCTATGGCTACACCTTG.

This chain links TRBV6-9 with TRBJ1-1; D unclear. Trimming stripped 3 bases from V and 6 bases from J, with 17 bases between. The germline gives CDR1 MNHGY, CDR2 SVAAGI. CDR3 length equals 15 residues. CDR3: CASSYSLTEESEAFF. CDR3 coding DNA: TGTGCCAGCAGTTACTCGTTGACGGAAGAGTCTGAAGCTTTCTTT.

On this clonotype: Its ends do not fully match the called genes, so a read error is possible. This chain joins TRBV7-3 and TRBJ2-5; D may be TRBD2 (5 bases). Germline CDR1 reads SGHTA; CDR2 reads FQGTGA. The CDR3 consists of 15 residues. The CDR3 DNA is TGTGCCAGCAGTTTAATGTTGAGCGGCCAAGAGACCCAGTACTTC. It translates to CASSLMLSGQETQYF.

The gene calls are TRBV19 and TRBJ1-4; D unresolved. The CDR3 extends over 14 amino acids. V lost 5 bases and J lost 8, with 15 bases in between. Germline-derived CDR1 and CDR2 are LNHDA and SQIVND (reference sequence). The CDR3 here is CASSLRPGWEKLFF. The CDR3 DNA is TGTGCCAGTAGTCTACGACCCGGGTGGGAAAAACTGTTTTTT.

This clonotype has a count of ten or more. The V gene is TRBV19, the J gene TRBJ1-4; D ambiguous. CDR3 length equals 11 residues. Germline CDR1 is LNHDA and CDR2 is SQIVND (reference sequence). Trimming stripped 9 bases from V and 7 bases from J, with 9 bases between. The CDR3 loop reads CASRYGEKLFF. In nucleotides, the CDR3 is TGTGCCAGCCGCTACGGTGAAAAACTGTTTTTT.

This clonotype was observed at least ten times. This chain joins TRBV25-1 and TRBJ2-7, with D unclear. Germline lookup yields CDR1 MGHDK and CDR2 SYGVNS. The ends were cut back, 1 base at V and 4 bases at J, with 14 bases in the middle. This CDR3 spans 15 amino acids. The CDR3 sequence is CASSESERASYEQYF. The CDR3 DNA follows: TGTGCCAGCAGTGAATCGGAAAGGGCCTCATACGAGCAGTACTTC.

V is TRBV7-8 and J is TRBJ1-2; D possibly corresponds to TRBD1 (6 bases). The CDR3 is 16 residues long. From germline, CDR1 is SGHVS and CDR2 FQNEAQ. The ends were cut back, 1 base at V and 4 bases at J, with 16 bases in the middle. For the CDR3, the DNA is TGTGCCAGCAGCTTAGTCGGCAGGGGAAGCCCCTATGGCTACACCTTC. Protein: CASSLVGRGSPYGYTF.

Turning to this clonotype: Given a much more abundant clone one base away, this may be a read error. The rearrangement uses TRBV6-5 and TRBJ2-7; no reliable D call. Trimming pared 8 bases from V and 5 bases from J, leaving 4 bases between. The CDR3 totals 9 residues. Germline loops: CDR1 MNHEY, CDR2 SVGAGI. CDR3 sequence (DNA): TGTGCCAGCGGGGACGAGCAGTACTTC. Encoded protein: CASGDEQYF.

This clonotype has at least ten counts. This chain joins TRBV7-2 and TRBJ1-5, with D hard to call. Deletions cut 2 bases from V and 5 bases from J, with 7 bases between. The CDR3 covers 13 residues. CDR1 is SGHTA and CDR2 is FQGNSA in the germline V gene. CDR3: CASSLNPYQPQHF. The CDR3 bases are TGTGCCAGCAGCTTAAACCCATATCAGCCCCAGCATTTT.

There are a few counts of this clonotype. V is TRBV6-5 and J is TRBJ2-2; TRBD1 might be the D (6 bases). Germline V lookup: CDR1 MNHEY, CDR2 SVGAGI. V was cut by 4 bases and J by 5 bases, with 11 bases left in between. The CDR3 has 14 residues. CDR3 sequence (DNA): TGTGCCAGCAGTTCCGGGACACCAACCGGGGAGCTGTTTTTT. Amino acid sequence: CASSSGTPTGELFF.

This clonotype was observed many times. The CDR3: CSARGRTESEPQHF. In DNA form, the CDR3 reads TGCAGTGCTAGAGGCAGGACGGAATCGGAGCCCCAGCATTTT. The V gene is TRBV20-1, the J gene TRBJ1-5; D ambiguous. Germline values: CDR1 DFQATT, CDR2 SNEGSKA (reference sequence). V lost 1 base and J lost 8, with 15 bases in between. There are 14 residues in the CDR3.

The chain links TRBV5-1 to TRBJ2-3; D is perhaps TRBD2 (5 bases). The germline V and J ends were trimmed by 4 bases and 3 bases, with 15 bases remaining between them. Germline CDR1 is SGHRS and CDR2 is YFSETQ. The CDR3 runs 15 residues. In nucleotides, the CDR3 is TGCGCCAGCAGCCTTTCGGGCCCGGGGACAGATACGCAGTATTTT. Residues: CASSLSGPGTDTQYF.

This clonotype appeared many times. This sequence joins TRBV10-3 and TRBJ1-1; 7 nucleotides agree with TRBD1. The germline V gene encodes CDR1 ENHRY and CDR2 SYGVKD. J lost 4 bases, V lost 3 bases, and 8 bases had no gene match. CDR3 length equals 15 residues. The CDR3, as DNA: TGTGCCATCAGTGAAGAGGGGGCGCGTCTCACTGAAGCTTTCTTT. Protein sequence: CAISEEGARLTEAFF.

A remark on this clonotype: A much larger clone differs from this one at a single base, so this may be a read error. J is TRBJ2-2 and V is TRBV10-1; the D gene is possibly TRBD1 (6 bases). The CDR3 is 14 residues long. Germline CDR1 reads WNHNN; CDR2 reads SYGVQD (reference sequence). The CDR3: CASRQGLNTGELVF. The CDR3, as DNA: TGCGCCAGCAGACAGGGTTTGAACACCGGGGAGCTGGTTTTT.

In this sample, this clonotype turned up many times. The CDR3 DNA is TGCAGTGCCATACTTCTGGGGAATGAAAAACTGTTTTTT. Encoded protein: CSAILLGNEKLFF. The V and J genes are TRBV20-1 and TRBJ1-4; no reliable D call. Germline assignment: CDR1 DFQATT and CDR2 SNEGSKA (reference sequence). This CDR3 has 13 residues. V gave up 6 bases and J gave up 5 bases, with 13 bases separating them.